What follows are 19 T cell receptor beta chains derived from one specimen sequenced in a study of blood T cells in healthy people across ages. A second PCR, run for 7 to 11 cycles, used a sample-barcoded 5' primer plus a J-beta primer mix. One entry per CDR3 protein results from TCRdb running MiXCR on the 5' RACE reads. The sample lists about a million distinct CDR3 sequences, roughly 51% occurring once. The specimen sequenced was blood. The receptors originated from a woman aged 60-75 years in good health.

The chain links TRBV6-2 or TRBV6-3 to TRBJ2-7, with a weak D call TRBD1 (6 bases). Trimming took off 6 bases at V and 5 bases at J, with 17 bases between the two ends. In germline, CDR1 is MNHEY, CDR2 SVGEGT. This CDR3 region has 14 residues. The CDR3 DNA follows: TGTGCCAGCAGCATACAGGGTCCCGTGGACGAGCAGTACTTC. Protein sequence: CASSIQGPVDEQYF.

A few counts support this clonotype. This sequence joins TRBV20-1 and TRBJ2-3, with D perhaps assigned TRBD1 or TRBD2 (5 bases each). This CDR3 comprises 15 residues. Trimming left V 4 bases short and J 5 bases short, with 19 bases between. Germline V gene data show CDR1 as DFQATT and CDR2 as SNEGSKA (reference sequence). In DNA, the CDR3 is TGCAGTGCTAAGGGGAGCGGACCACCGAGAGATACGCAGTATTTT. Amino acid sequence: CSAKGSGPPRDTQYF.

The V and J genes are TRBV29-1 and TRBJ2-1, with 11 bases identical to TRBD1. The CDR3 is made up of 16 amino acids. Germline V gene data show CDR1 as SQVTM and CDR2 as ANQGSEA. V dropped 6 bases and J dropped 6; count of bases not matched to a gene: 13. DNA of the CDR3: TGCAGCGTGAAGGGGAGGGGACAGGGGGTCTCCAATGAGCAGTTCTTC. Translating it yields CSVKGRGQGVSNEQFF.

The chain has TRBV7-6 and TRBJ2-1; 10 nucleotides agree with TRBD2. The J segment lost 5 bases and the V segment lost 7 bases, leaving 14 bases of the junction unmatched. The CDR3 runs to 17 residues. From germline, CDR1 is SGHVS and CDR2 FNYEAQ. The chain's CDR3 is CASTPWDSGRSHNEQFF. The CDR3 DNA reads TGTGCCAGCACCCCTTGGGATAGCGGGAGGTCTCACAATGAGCAGTTCTTC.

This sequence joins TRBV20-1 and TRBJ2-3; no reliable D call. Germline loops: CDR1 DFQATT, CDR2 SNEGSKA (reference sequence). The germline V and J ends were trimmed by 5 bases and 2 bases, with 14 bases remaining between them. The CDR3 has 14 residues. The CDR3 is CSAPDRRVTDTQYF. In DNA, the CDR3 is TGCAGTGCTCCGGACCGACGCGTCACAGATACGCAGTATTTT.

The count of this clonotype is one. The chain employs TRBV28 and TRBJ1-5; D might be TRBD1 (6 bases). CDR1 is MDHEN and CDR2 is SYDVKM in the germline V gene. The CDR3 spans 15 residues. The V gene lost 6 bases and the J gene lost 0 bases, with 12 bases spanning the gap. The CDR3 spells CASRYTGSSNQPQHF. In nucleotides, the CDR3 is TGTGCCAGCAGGTATACAGGGTCTAGCAATCAGCCCCAGCATTTT.

This clonotype was recorded only once. The chain recombines TRBV21-1 with TRBJ1-2; the table gives TRBD1 as D, unverified against the DNA. TRBV21-1 is an annotated pseudogene. The CDR3 is made up of 16 amino acids. CDR3 region: CASSREGDSTNYGYTF. For the CDR3, the DNA is TGTGCCAGCAGCAGAGAGGGTGACAGCACTAACTATGGCTACACCTTC.

About this clonotype itself: A far larger clone differs by one base, so this is likely a read error. The V and J genes are TRBV6-6 and TRBJ2-3; no clear D. Germline-derived CDR1 and CDR2 are MNHNY and SVGAGI (reference sequence). The CDR3 is 12 amino acids. The V end was cut by 6 bases, the J end by 5 bases, with 9 bases between. CDR3 coding DNA: TGTGCCAGCAGCCCCTACATAGATACGCAGTATTTT. Translation: CASSPYIDTQYF.

This chain joins TRBV7-6 and TRBJ2-1; TRBD2 aligns across 10 bases. Unmatched junction bases numbered 4, after V lost 5 bases and J lost 0 bases. Germline V gene data show CDR1 as SGHVS and CDR2 as FNYEAQ. CDR3 length: 16 residues. The CDR3: CASSQLAGNSYNEQFF. In DNA, the CDR3 is TGTGCCAGCAGCCAACTAGCGGGAAACTCCTACAATGAGCAGTTCTTC.

The chain uses TRBV18 and TRBJ2-5; D uncertain. Trimming removed 3 bases from V and 1 base from J, with 6 bases in between. Germline values: CDR1 KGHSH, CDR2 LQKENI. The CDR3 runs 13 residues. CDR3 nucleotides: TGTGCCAGCTCACCGGCCAGCCAAGAGACCCAGTACTTC. It translates to CASSPASQETQYF.

Concerning this clonotype: A junction end diverges from the germline sequence, so it may reflect a read error. The chain couples TRBV29-1 to TRBJ1-4, with TRBD1 as a possible D gene (6 bases). Germline CDR1 and CDR2: SQVTM and ANQGSEA. The CDR3 has 15 amino acids. The CDR3 reads CSAQARGQPNEKPFF. CDR3 in DNA: TGCAGCGCCCAGGCTCGGGGGCAGCCTAATGAAAAACCGTTTTTT.

Concerning this clonotype: One end of the junction varies from germline; a read error may be responsible. The chain links TRBV12-3 or TRBV12-4 to TRBJ2-4; 9 bases are a match to TRBD2. The CDR3 extends over 18 amino acids. The CDR3 DNA is TGTGCCAGCAGTTTAGGGGGAATAGCGGGAGAGTCCAAAAACAGTCAGTACTTC. Its translation: CASSLGGIAGESKNSQYF.

The V gene is TRBV20-1, the J gene TRBJ1-2; no clear D. The CDR3 length is 12 residues. Trimming removed 4 bases from V and 0 bases from J, with 6 bases in between. The V gene's germline CDR1 is DFQATT and CDR2 SNEGSKA (reference sequence). The CDR3 region has the DNA TGCAGTGCTACAGGAGCTAACTATGGCTACACCTTC. Protein sequence: CSATGANYGYTF.

The chain employs TRBV18 and TRBJ2-3; 11 positions match TRBD2. Germline CDR1 reads KGHSH; CDR2 reads LQKENI. V shed 4 bases, J shed 1 base, and the junction held 13 bases outside the gene matches. The CDR3 spans 19 residues. The CDR3 sequence: CASSLTPPSGRLGTDTQYF. The CDR3 DNA is TGTGCCAGCTCACTGACTCCCCCTAGCGGGAGGCTAGGCACAGATACGCAGTATTTT.

The chain has TRBV6-5 and TRBJ2-4; the D gene is possibly TRBD1 (6 bases). Germline-derived CDR1 and CDR2 are MNHEY and SVGAGI. The CDR3 has 16 amino acids. V lost 7 bases and J lost 2, with 18 bases in between. CDR3 in amino acids: CASKSSAGETKNIQYF. The CDR3 nucleotides read TGTGCCAGCAAGTCTTCGGCAGGGGAGACCAAAAACATTCAGTACTTC.

The chain combines TRBV29-1 with TRBJ2-1; 7 bases map to TRBD1. CDR3 length: 16 residues. Germline loops: CDR1 SQVTM, CDR2 ANQGSEA. Unmatched junction bases numbered 17, after V lost 7 bases and J lost 5 bases. CDR3 sequence reads: CSAFLGLGQWDNEQFF. DNA for the CDR3: TGCAGCGCCTTTCTGGGGTTGGGACAGTGGGACAATGAGCAGTTCTTC.

The genes are TRBV20-1 and TRBJ2-7; TRBD1 agrees at 8 bases. This CDR3 has 16 amino acids. J gave up 2 bases and V 0 bases, and 9 bases lay outside the gene matches. Germline lookup yields CDR1 DFQATT and CDR2 SNEGSKA (reference sequence). Written as DNA, the CDR3 is TGCAGTGCTAGAGATCAAGGTGGACAGGGACCCTACGAGCAGTACTTC. Its translation: CSARDQGGQGPYEQYF.

This chain connects TRBV2 to TRBJ2-2, with D possibly matching TRBD2 (7 bases). Germline V gene sequence: CDR1 SNHLY, CDR2 FYNNEI. This CDR3 is built from 15 residues. V was clipped by 6 bases and J by 0 bases, with 11 bases between them. This CDR3 reads CASRGGVANTGELFF. CDR3 sequence (DNA): TGTGCCAGCAGAGGGGGGGTCGCGAACACCGGGGAGCTGTTTTTT.

This clonotype was counted a few times. The rearrangement links TRBV7-9 to TRBJ2-3; D is unclear. Germline V gives CDR1 SEHNR, CDR2 FQNEAQ (reference sequence). This CDR3 has 16 amino acids. Trimming removed 0 bases at V and 0 bases at J, with 10 bases between. The CDR3 nucleotides read TGTGCCAGCAGCTTAGCCAGATCGATTAGCACAGATACGCAGTATTTT. Residues: CASSLARSISTDTQYF.